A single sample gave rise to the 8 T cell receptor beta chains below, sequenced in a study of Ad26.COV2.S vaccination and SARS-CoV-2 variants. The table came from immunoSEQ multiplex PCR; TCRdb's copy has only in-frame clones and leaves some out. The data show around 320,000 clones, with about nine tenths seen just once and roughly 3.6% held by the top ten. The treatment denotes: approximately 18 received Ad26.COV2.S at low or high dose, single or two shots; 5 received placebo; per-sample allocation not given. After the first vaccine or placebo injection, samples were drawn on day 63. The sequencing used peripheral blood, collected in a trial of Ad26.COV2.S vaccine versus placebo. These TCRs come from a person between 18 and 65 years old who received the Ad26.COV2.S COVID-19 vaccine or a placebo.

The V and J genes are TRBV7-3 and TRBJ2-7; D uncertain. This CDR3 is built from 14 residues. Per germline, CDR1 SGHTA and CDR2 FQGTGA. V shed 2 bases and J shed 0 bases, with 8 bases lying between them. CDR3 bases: TGTGCCAGCAGCTTAGATGGCAGCTCCTACGAGCAGTACTTC. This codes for CASSLDGSSYEQYF.

CDR3 in DNA: TGTGCCAGCAGCCGAGGAGAAAGGATCGAGACCCAGTACTTC. Protein: CASSRGERIETQYF. This rearrangement joins TRBV3-1 (or the pseudogene TRBV3-2) to TRBJ2-5, with D hard to call. This CDR3 is built from 14 residues. V lost 4 bases to trimming and J lost 5 bases, with 14 bases between them. CDR1 is LGHDT, CDR2 YNNKEL, per germline (reference sequence).

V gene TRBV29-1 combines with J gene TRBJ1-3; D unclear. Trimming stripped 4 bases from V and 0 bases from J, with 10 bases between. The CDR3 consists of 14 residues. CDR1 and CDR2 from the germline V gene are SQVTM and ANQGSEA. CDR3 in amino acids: CSVAGRSSGNTIYF. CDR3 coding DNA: TGCAGCGTTGCAGGCAGGTCCTCTGGAAACACCATATATTTT.

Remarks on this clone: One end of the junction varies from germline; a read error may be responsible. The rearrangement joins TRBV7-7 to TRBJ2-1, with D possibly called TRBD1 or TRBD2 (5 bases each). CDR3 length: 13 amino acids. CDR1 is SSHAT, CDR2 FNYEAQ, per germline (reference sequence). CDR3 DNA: TGTGCTAGCAGCATGGGGGTGCATAGTGAGCAGTTCTTC. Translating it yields CASSMGVHSEQFF.

Written as DNA, the CDR3 is TGCGCCAGCAGTCACCCCGGGGGGACAAACAATCAGCCCCAGCATTTT. It is translated as CASSHPGGTNNQPQHF. The chain combines TRBV4-1 with TRBJ1-5, with D possibly being TRBD1 (6 bases). Looked up from germline, CDR1 is MGHRA and CDR2 is YSYEKL. Trimming removed 6 bases from V and 3 bases from J, with 18 bases in between. This CDR3 comprises 16 residues.

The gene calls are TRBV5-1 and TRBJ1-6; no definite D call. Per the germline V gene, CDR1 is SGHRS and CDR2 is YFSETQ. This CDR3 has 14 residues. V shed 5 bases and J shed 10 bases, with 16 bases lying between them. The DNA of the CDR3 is TGCGCCAGCAGGGGAGACCGAAATCGGTCACCCCTCCACTTT. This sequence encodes CASRGDRNRSPLHF.

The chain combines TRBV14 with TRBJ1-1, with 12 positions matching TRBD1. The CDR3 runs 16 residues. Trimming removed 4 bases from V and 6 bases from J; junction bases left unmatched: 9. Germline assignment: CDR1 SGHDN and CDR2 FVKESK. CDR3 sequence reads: CASSPLPGQGAAEAFF. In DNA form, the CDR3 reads TGTGCCAGCAGCCCTCTTCCGGGACAGGGGGCTGCTGAAGCTTTCTTT.

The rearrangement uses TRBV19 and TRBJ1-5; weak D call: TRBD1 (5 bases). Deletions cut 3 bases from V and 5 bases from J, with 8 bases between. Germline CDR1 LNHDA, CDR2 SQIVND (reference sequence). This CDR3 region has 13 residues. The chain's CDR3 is CASSIRVDQPQHF. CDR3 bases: TGTGCCAGTAGTATCAGGGTGGATCAGCCCCAGCATTTT.